Described below is a single TCR beta chain sequence and its context. Its matching antigen is unknown. Treatment indicated: 15 to 20 received Ad26.COV2.S at low or high dose, single or two shots; several received placebo; per-sample allocation not given. The investigators took samples on day 63 after the first vaccine or placebo injection. This CDR3 comprises 15 residues. Per the germline V gene, CDR1 is SGHRS and CDR2 is YFSETQ. The V and J ends lost 2 bases and 2 bases respectively, with 11 bases between them. The data belong to a study of Ad26.COV2.S vaccination and SARS-CoV-2 variants. Study-level points and caveats: Vaccinees displayed broader spike-specific TCR repertoires than placebo recipients.

Measured with immunoSEQ multiplex PCR; TCRdb has only the in-frame clones, and not every one. The table shows some 390,000 clones, with about 89% occurring only once. The chain links TRBV5-1 to TRBJ2-1, with a possible D match to TRBD2 (6 bases). The sequencing here drew on peripheral blood, taken in a trial of Ad26.COV2.S vaccine versus placebo. This clonotype was obtained from a person between 18 and 60 years old who received the Ad26.COV2.S COVID-19 vaccine or a placebo. CDR3 sequence: CASSLQTGAYNEQFF. The CDR3 bases are TGCGCCAGCAGCTTACAAACGGGAGCCTACAATGAGCAGTTCTTC.